These 30 T cell receptor beta chains came from one sample sequenced in a study of low-dose radiotherapy and immunotherapy resistance in tumors. TRAV and TRBV primers primed cDNA for both TCRalpha and TCRbeta. With a constant-region primer and a V-primer adapter, TCRs were subjected to roughly 18 PCR cycles of amplification. Each CDR3 protein is one row after TCRdb ran MiXCR on the reads. The data show some 39,000 distinct CDR3 sequences, around a third seen once. Time point meaning: before trial treatment. Sequencing used PBMCs, obtained before treatment. The receptors here all came from a male donor with gallbladder cancer.

This clonotype was detected a few times. CDR3 sequence (DNA): TGCAGCGTTCTAGGAGGGATTTACGAGCAGTACTTC. It translates to CSVLGGIYEQYF. V and J are TRBV29-1 and TRBJ2-7, with D perhaps matching TRBD2 (6 bases). V lost 5 bases, J lost 4 bases, and 12 bases lay in between. The germline V gene has CDR1 SQVTM and CDR2 ANQGSEA. The CDR3 loop spans 12 amino acids.

This clonotype was counted many times. The chain is built from TRBV6-6 and TRBJ2-6, with D perhaps given as TRBD1 or TRBD2 (6 bases each). Looked up from germline, CDR1 is MNHNY and CDR2 is SVGAGI (reference sequence). The CDR3 totals 19 residues. Trimming cost V 6 bases and J 0 bases, with 21 bases left between them. The CDR3 bases are TGTGCCAGCAGCCGCCCCCTAGCGAGGGGGTCCTCTGGGGCCAACGTCCTGACTTTC. It yields the protein CASSRPLARGSSGANVLTF.

This clonotype was counted many times. This chain connects TRBV4-1 to TRBJ1-2, with D unclear. The germline gives CDR1 MGHRA, CDR2 YSYEKL. The CDR3 loop spans 12 amino acids. Deletions cut 2 bases from V and 8 bases from J, with 9 bases between. CDR3 sequence (DNA): TGCGCCAGCAGCCAAAGATCGAGCGGCTACACCTTC. Amino acids: CASSQRSSGYTF.

Ten or more counts support this clonotype. The chain uses TRBV25-1 and TRBJ1-2; D uncertain. V was trimmed by 3 bases and J by 3 bases, leaving 17 bases between them. The CDR3 loop spans 16 amino acids. Per germline, CDR1 MGHDK and CDR2 SYGVNS. CDR3: CASSDRGSRFHYGYTF. CDR3 nucleotide sequence: TGTGCCAGCAGTGACCGGGGTTCCCGCTTCCACTATGGCTACACCTTC.

This clonotype was counted ten times or more. The V call is TRBV7-9, the J call TRBJ2-4; TRBD2 agrees at 10 bases. The CDR3 has 16 amino acids. The J segment lost 5 bases and the V segment lost 2 bases, leaving 6 bases of the junction unmatched. Germline V gene sequence: CDR1 SEHNR, CDR2 FQNEAQ (reference sequence). This CDR3 is CASSLNSGGAENIQYF. CDR3 nucleotide sequence: TGTGCCAGCAGCTTAAACAGCGGGGGGGCTGAAAACATTCAGTACTTC. The full variable domain, in which reference TRBV7-9 and TRBJ2-4 provide the parts outside the CDR3, is DTGVSQNPRHKITKRGQNVTFRCDPISEHNRLYWYRQTLGQGPEFLTYFQNEAQLEKSRLLSDRFSAERPKGSFSTLEIQRTEQGDSAMYLCASSLNSGGAENIQYFGAGTRLSVL.

On this clonotype itself: A far larger clone is a single base away, which makes a read error likely. The CDR3 carries no conserved terminal phenylalanine or tryptophan, so it likely arises from a read error. The rearrangement joins TRBV4-1 to TRBJ2-5; D uncertain. The J call is doubtful: the DNA matches TRBJ2-7 better. Germline CDR1 and CDR2: MGHRA and YSYEKL. The CDR3 spans 15 residues. The CDR3 loop is CASSQGDGYSYEQYS. CDR3 DNA sequence: TGCGCCAGCAGCCAAGGCGACGGGTACTCCTACGAGCAGTACTCC.

This clonotype has ten or more counts. The chain uses TRBV14 and TRBJ2-5; no clear D gene. CDR1 SGHDN and CDR2 FVKESK come from the germline V gene. This CDR3 contains 16 residues. V shed 0 bases and J shed 3 bases, with 14 bases lying between them. The CDR3: CASSQDPRPPKETQYF. The CDR3 DNA sequence: TGTGCCAGCAGCCAAGATCCCCGGCCCCCGAAAGAGACCCAGTACTTC.

This clonotype has a count of ten or more. The gene calls are TRBV7-2 and TRBJ2-2; D remains ambiguous. Germline CDR1 SGHTA, CDR2 FQGNSA. Trimming pared 7 bases from V and 1 base from J, leaving 10 bases between. CDR3 size: 14 residues. CDR3 in amino acids: CASTYSGNTGELFF. CDR3 DNA: TGTGCCAGCACTTATTCGGGGAACACCGGGGAGCTGTTTTTT.

Within the sample, this clonotype is medium-sized. The chain has TRBV5-5 and TRBJ2-1; TRBD2 aligns across 10 bases. V shed 0 bases, J shed 6 bases, and the junction held 3 bases outside the gene matches. The CDR3 totals 15 residues. The germline CDR1 and CDR2 sequences are SGHKS and YYEKEE (reference sequence). The CDR3 loop is CASSLALAGFNEQFF. DNA for the CDR3: TGTGCCAGCAGCTTGGCACTAGCGGGATTCAATGAGCAGTTCTTC.

Many counts were recorded for this clonotype. The V gene is TRBV28, the J gene TRBJ2-3, with D uncertain. This CDR3 is built from 11 residues. Deletions cut 5 bases from V and 5 bases from J, with 5 bases between. Per the germline V gene, CDR1 is MDHEN and CDR2 is SYDVKM. Written as DNA, the CDR3 is TGTGCCAGCAGTCGGATAGATACGCAGTATTTT. Its protein is CASSRIDTQYF.

This clonotype was observed at least ten times. CDR3 loop: CASSYSISEQFF. As DNA, the CDR3 is TGTGCCAGCAGTTACTCGATTTCTGAGCAGTTCTTC. The genes are TRBV6-2 or TRBV6-3 and TRBJ2-1; no reliable D call. Germline values: CDR1 MNHEY, CDR2 SVGEGT. Trimming removed 0 bases at V and 9 bases at J, with 6 bases between. The CDR3 totals 12 residues.

This clonotype is medium-sized. The rearrangement links TRBV7-2 to TRBJ2-1, with TRBD1 as a possible D gene (7 bases). The CDR3 is 12 residues long. V was cut by 5 bases and J by 10 bases, with 12 bases left in between. Germline assignment: CDR1 SGHTA and CDR2 FQGNSA. CDR3 coding DNA: TGTGCCAGCAGCGGCAGGGGGGCGGAGCAGTTCTTC. Its protein is CASSGRGAEQFF.

This clonotype was seen many times. The chain uses TRBV14 and TRBJ2-2, with D perhaps matching TRBD2 (6 bases). Trimming shortened V by 1 base and J by 3 bases, and 9 bases separated the two germline ends. CDR3 length: 15 residues. Germline CDR1 reads SGHDN; CDR2 reads FVKESK. The CDR3 region has the DNA TGTGCCAGCAGCCAAGGCGGGGATTACACCGGGGAGCTGTTTTTT. Its translation: CASSQGGDYTGELFF.

This clonotype was counted many times. The rearrangement joins TRBV7-6 to TRBJ2-1, with TRBD2 identical over 10 bases. The CDR3 is made up of 17 amino acids. CDR1 and CDR2 (germline): SGHVS, FNYEAQ. The V segment lost 3 bases and the J segment 1 base; nucleotides outside the gene matches: 6. Here the CDR3 reads CASSLGGLALSYNEQFF. The CDR3 bases are TGTGCCAGCAGCTTGGGGGGACTAGCGTTATCCTACAATGAGCAGTTCTTC.

This clonotype has more than one count but fewer than ten. The chain employs TRBV2 and TRBJ2-5; TRBD2 matches 7 bases. After removal of 8 bases from V and 5 bases from J, the junction contained 11 bases not matched to a gene. Germline loops: CDR1 SNHLY, CDR2 FYNNEI. This CDR3 has 14 residues. The CDR3 spells CASSRGLVGETQYF. In DNA form, the CDR3 reads TGTGCCAGCTCCCGTGGACTAGTAGGGGAGACCCAGTACTTC.

Ten or more counts support this clonotype. V gene TRBV20-1 combines with J gene TRBJ2-7; D is perhaps TRBD1 or TRBD2 (5 bases each). V lost 6 bases to trimming and J lost 0 bases, with 12 bases between them. This CDR3 is 13 amino acids long. CDR1 and CDR2 (germline): DFQATT, SNEGSKA (reference sequence). CDR3 DNA sequence: TGCAGTGCGGAGAGGGACGGCTCCTACGAGCAGTACTTC. Translating it yields CSAERDGSYEQYF.

The chain links TRBV4-3 to TRBJ1-2; D is uncertain. This CDR3 comprises 13 residues. The germline V gene encodes CDR1 LGHNA and CDR2 YSLEER. Trimming removed 0 bases from V and 4 bases from J, with 6 bases in between. CDR3 sequence: CASSQDVSYGYTF. DNA for the CDR3: TGCGCCAGCAGCCAAGATGTCAGCTATGGCTACACCTTC.

Within the sample, this clonotype is medium-sized. The chain recombines TRBV28 with TRBJ2-7, with TRBD2 matching over 7 bases. The V and J ends lost 5 bases and 5 bases, in that order; junction bases with no gene match: 9. From germline, CDR1 is MDHEN and CDR2 SYDVKM. The CDR3 spans 14 residues. The CDR3 DNA is TGTGCCAGCAGTCCCCTCGGGGGGATAAACGAGCAGTACTTC. Amino acid sequence: CASSPLGGINEQYF.

The table lists this clonotype with many counts. V is TRBV14 and J is TRBJ2-7; a possible D gene is TRBD1 (6 bases). In germline, CDR1 is SGHDN, CDR2 FVKESK. Between the trimmed V and J ends, which lost 4 bases and 4 bases, there was a span of 20 bases. The CDR3 has 16 residues. CDR3 residues: CASSRPGHNSLYEQYF. The CDR3 nucleotides read TGTGCCAGCAGCCGACCGGGACATAACTCCCTTTACGAGCAGTACTTC.

This clonotype was found many times. CDR3 nucleotide sequence: TGTGCCAGTACCCCGACAGGTTCATTGGCTAATGGCTACACCTTC. Translated: CASTPTGSLANGYTF. This chain connects TRBV19 to TRBJ1-2; D might be TRBD1 (6 bases). The germline CDR1 and CDR2 sequences are LNHDA and SQIVND (reference sequence). This CDR3 region has 15 residues. Trimming took off 7 bases at V and 6 bases at J, with 21 bases between the two ends.

Relative to its sample, this clonotype is medium-sized. The chain has TRBV28 and TRBJ1-2, with 7 bases aligning to TRBD1. The CDR3 runs 16 residues. J was trimmed by 6 bases and V by 10 bases; bases with no gene match: 20. Germline V CDR1 and CDR2: MDHEN, SYDVKM. The CDR3 DNA reads as TGTGCCACCCAAGCGACTCCGGGACAGAAAGCAGATGGCTACACCTTC. Protein product: CATQATPGQKADGYTF.

The chain carries TRBV5-1 and TRBJ1-1; 8 bases are a match to TRBD1. CDR1 and CDR2 (germline): SGHRS, YFSETQ. The length of the CDR3 is 15 residues. V shed 5 bases, J shed 2 bases, and the junction held 8 bases outside the gene matches. CDR3 coding DNA: TGCGCCAGCAGGCCCGGACAGGGCGGTAACACTGAAGCTTTCTTT. Its translation is CASRPGQGGNTEAFF.

V gene TRBV12-3 or TRBV12-4 combines with J gene TRBJ1-1; 7 bases line up with TRBD1. J gave up 5 bases and V 5 bases, and 8 bases lay outside the gene matches. The CDR3 extends over 14 amino acids. CDR3 sequence: CASSPGIRGTEAFF. The CDR3 bases are TGTGCCAGCAGTCCCGGGATCAGGGGGACTGAAGCTTTCTTT.

The genes are TRBV4-1 and TRBJ2-7; either TRBD1 or TRBD2 may fit D (5 bases each). The CDR3 runs 14 residues. Germline V lookup: CDR1 MGHRA, CDR2 YSYEKL. Trimming stripped 3 bases from V and 6 bases from J, with 15 bases between. DNA for the CDR3: TGCGCCAGCAGCCAGGGGGAGCGTGCGGGCGAGCAGTACTTC. Translated, it gives CASSQGERAGEQYF.

In this sample, this clonotype turned up many times. The V call is TRBV19, the J call TRBJ2-7; 11 bases line up with TRBD2. From germline, CDR1 is LNHDA and CDR2 SQIVND (reference sequence). The CDR3 consists of 16 residues. Losses at the gene ends were 5 bases for V and 6 bases for J; bases not matched to a gene: 12. The CDR3 DNA sequence: TGTGCCAGTAGTCCTGGACTAGCGGGTTTGAGGGCCGAGCAGTACTTC. This sequence encodes CASSPGLAGLRAEQYF.

There are many counts of this clonotype. The rearrangement joins TRBV7-7 to TRBJ2-3; TRBD2 aligns across 10 bases. The CDR3 sequence is 16 residues long. V shed 5 bases and J 3 bases; nucleotides not matched to a gene: 8. Germline V gene sequence: CDR1 SSHAT, CDR2 FNYEAQ (reference sequence). CDR3 sequence: CASSPSGGARTDTQYF. CDR3 nucleotide sequence: TGTGCCAGCAGCCCCAGCGGGGGGGCGAGGACAGATACGCAGTATTTT.

This chain links TRBV11-2 with TRBJ2-1; 7 bases agree with TRBD2. Trimming cost V 5 bases and J 14 bases; bases outside gene matches: 12. Germline lookup yields CDR1 SGHAT and CDR2 FQNNGV. The CDR3 sequence is 13 residues long. Written as DNA, the CDR3 is TGTGCCAGCAGCCCCGGGGGGAGCGGTCGAAAGTTCTTC. Translating gives CASSPGGSGRKFF.

This clonotype was counted at least ten times. V and J are TRBV5-4 and TRBJ2-7, with TRBD1 matching over 7 bases. With V trimmed by 4 bases and J by 3 bases, 10 bases remained unmatched. The germline CDR1 and CDR2 sequences are SGHNT and YYREEE (reference sequence). This CDR3 comprises 15 residues. CDR3 bases: TGTGCCAGCAGCCCCCCCGGGACAGCTCTCTACGAGCAGTACTTC. It codes for CASSPPGTALYEQYF.

In this sample, this clonotype turned up many times. This chain connects TRBV28 to TRBJ2-7, with 7 bases matching TRBD2. Trimming at V came to 6 bases and at J to 0 bases, leaving 8 bases not matched to a gene. Looked up from germline, CDR1 is MDHEN and CDR2 is SYDVKM. The CDR3 spans 15 residues. The CDR3 coding sequence is TGTGCCAGCAGCGCTCCGGGGGGAGGCTCCTACGAGCAGTACTTC. The encoded protein is CASSAPGGGSYEQYF. Filled out from reference TRBV28 and TRBJ2-7, the complete variable domain reads DVKVTQSSRYLVKRTGEKVFLECVQDMDHENMFWYRQDPGLGLRLIYFSYDVKMKEKGDIPEGYSVSREKKERFSLILESASTNQTSMYLCASSAPGGGSYEQYFGPGTRLTVT.

In its sample, this clonotype was seen many times. This rearrangement joins TRBV29-1 to TRBJ2-3, with 8 positions matching TRBD1. V shed 1 base and J 6 bases; nucleotides not matched to a gene: 9. CDR1 is SQVTM, CDR2 ANQGSEA, per germline. The CDR3 runs to 15 residues. CDR3 nucleotide sequence: TGCAGCGTTGAAGGTTTAGGACAGGGTGTCGATACGCAGTATTTT. Its translation: CSVEGLGQGVDTQYF.